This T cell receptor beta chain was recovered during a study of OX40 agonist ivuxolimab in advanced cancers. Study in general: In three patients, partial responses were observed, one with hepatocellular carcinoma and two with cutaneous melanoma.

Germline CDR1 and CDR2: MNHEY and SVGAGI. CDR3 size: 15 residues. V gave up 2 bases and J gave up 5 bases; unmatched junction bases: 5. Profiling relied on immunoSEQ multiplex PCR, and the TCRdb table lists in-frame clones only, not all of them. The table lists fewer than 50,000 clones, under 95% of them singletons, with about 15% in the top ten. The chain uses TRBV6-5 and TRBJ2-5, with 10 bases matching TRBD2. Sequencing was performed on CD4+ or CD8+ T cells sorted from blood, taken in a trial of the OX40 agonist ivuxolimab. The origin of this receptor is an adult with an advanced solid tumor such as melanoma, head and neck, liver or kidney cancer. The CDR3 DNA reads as TGTGCCAGCAGTTACGCTAGCGGGAGTTTGGAGACCCAGTACTTC. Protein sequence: CASSYASGSLETQYF.